The clone carrying this T cell receptor beta chain was seen a single time. Its antigen is as yet unknown. This sample is part of a study of long-term antiretroviral therapy in people with HIV. Runs used v3.0 of the immunoSEQ assay and were done at survey level. Sequenced by immunoSEQ multiplex PCR; TCRdb stores in-frame clones only, minus some. The table includes around 36,000 clones, approximately 74% detected once. Findings and limits, study-wide: Versus controls, repertoires in people with HIV had narrower CDR3 length ranges.

The V gene's germline CDR1 is SGHTA and CDR2 FQGNSA. The V gene end was trimmed by 5 bases and the J gene end by 5 bases; junction bases not matched to a gene: 8. The CDR3 covers 14 residues. The sample consisted of unsorted PBMCs, taken 3 years after starting antiretroviral therapy. V usage is TRBV7-2 and J usage is TRBJ2-5; 7 bases align to TRBD1. The source is a man aged 45-60 years with HIV. CDR3 residues: CASSLNRGRETQYF. In DNA, the CDR3 is TGTGCCAGCAGCCTTAACAGGGGCCGGGAGACCCAGTACTTC. Complete variable domain (other parts from reference TRBV7-2 and TRBJ2-5): GAGVSQSPSNKVTEKGKDVELRCDPISGHTALYWYRQSLGQGLEFLIYFQGNSAPDKSGLPSDRFSAERTGGSVSTLTIQRTQQEDSAVYLCASSLNRGRETQYFGPGTRLLVL.